The source of this T cell receptor (beta chain) is a study of cytomegalovirus exposure and HLA in healthy donors. For the study at large: Roughly 80 million unique TCRs from HLA-typed donors made up an early data release. The study, taken as a whole, reports: Researchers reported from a later analysis that most CMV-associated TCR beta chains appeared HLA-restricted. A later analysis showed that HLA-associated TCR beta chains had undergone more clonal expansion than equally common others. Associated with cytomegalovirus, according to the listing, were 150 to 200 TCR beta chains.

A note on this clone: What it recognizes is unknown.

V lost 6 bases to trimming and J lost 6 bases, with 15 bases between them. CDR1 is SEHNR, CDR2 FQNEAQ, per germline (reference sequence). The CDR3 consists of 13 residues. Primers included in the PCR were 60 Vbeta and 13 Jbeta primers. The protocol was immunoSEQ multiplex PCR, while the TCRdb copy is restricted to in-frame clones and leaves out a portion. The sample lists 150,000 to 200,000 clones, around 81% occurring once. The sequenced sample consisted of PBMCs. V gene TRBV7-9 combines with J gene TRBJ2-7, with TRBD1 as a possible D gene (5 bases). The clonotype was recovered from a young man in good health and CMV-seronegative. The CDR3 region has the DNA TGTGCCAGCAGTTCCGACAGACCGGGCGAGCAGTACTTC. Its translation is CASSSDRPGEQYF.